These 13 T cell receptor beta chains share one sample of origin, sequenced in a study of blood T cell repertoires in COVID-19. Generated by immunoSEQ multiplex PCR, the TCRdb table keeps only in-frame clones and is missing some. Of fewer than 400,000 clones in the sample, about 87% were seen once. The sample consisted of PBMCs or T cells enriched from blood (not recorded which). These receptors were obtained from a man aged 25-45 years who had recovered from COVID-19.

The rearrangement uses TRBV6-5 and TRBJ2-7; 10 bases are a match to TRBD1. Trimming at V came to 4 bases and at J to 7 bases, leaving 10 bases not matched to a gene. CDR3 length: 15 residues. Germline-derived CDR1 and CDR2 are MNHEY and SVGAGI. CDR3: CASSLAPGQGWEQYF. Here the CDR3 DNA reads TGTGCCAGCAGTTTGGCCCCGGGACAGGGGTGGGAGCAGTACTTC.

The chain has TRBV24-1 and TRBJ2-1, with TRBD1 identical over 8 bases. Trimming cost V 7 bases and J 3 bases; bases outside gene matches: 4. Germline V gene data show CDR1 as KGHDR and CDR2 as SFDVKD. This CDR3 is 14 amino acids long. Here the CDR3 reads CATRGQGHYNEQFF. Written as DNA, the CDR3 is TGTGCCACCAGAGGACAGGGTCACTACAATGAGCAGTTCTTC.

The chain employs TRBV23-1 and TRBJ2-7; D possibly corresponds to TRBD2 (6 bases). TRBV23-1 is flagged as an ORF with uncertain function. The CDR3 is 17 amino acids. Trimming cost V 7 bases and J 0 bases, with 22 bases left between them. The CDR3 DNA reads TGCGCCAGCACTTTTCTTCCTCGCGGGGTACGCTCCTACGAGCAGTACTTC. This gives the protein CASTFLPRGVRSYEQYF.

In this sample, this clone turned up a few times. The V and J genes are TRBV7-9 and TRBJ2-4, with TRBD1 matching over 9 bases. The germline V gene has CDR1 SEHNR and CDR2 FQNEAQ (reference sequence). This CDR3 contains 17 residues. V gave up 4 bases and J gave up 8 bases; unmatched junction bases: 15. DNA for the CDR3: TGTGCCAGCAGCTCCCCCTCCCCTGGGACAGGGTGGGACATTCAGTACTTC. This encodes CASSSPSPGTGWDIQYF.

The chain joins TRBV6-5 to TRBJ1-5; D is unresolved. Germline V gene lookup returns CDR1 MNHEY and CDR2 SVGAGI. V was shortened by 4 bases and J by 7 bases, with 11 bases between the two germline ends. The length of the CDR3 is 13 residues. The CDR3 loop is CASSSGVLQPQHF. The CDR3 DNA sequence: TGTGCCAGCAGTTCGGGTGTTCTACAGCCCCAGCATTTT.

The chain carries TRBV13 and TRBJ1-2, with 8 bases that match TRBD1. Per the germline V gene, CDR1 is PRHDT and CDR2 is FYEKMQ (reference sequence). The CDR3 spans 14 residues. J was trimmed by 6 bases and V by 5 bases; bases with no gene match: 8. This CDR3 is CASSVQTGEDGYTF. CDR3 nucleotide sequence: TGTGCCAGCAGCGTTCAGACAGGGGAAGATGGCTACACCTTC.

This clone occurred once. The CDR3 loop is CASSRQGRNTEAFF. CDR3 coding DNA: TGTGCCAGCAGTCGACAGGGACGGAACACTGAAGCTTTCTTT. The genes are TRBV6-4 and TRBJ1-1; the match to TRBD1 covers 7 bases. Trimming took 5 bases from V and 1 from J; bases not matched to a gene: 4. Germline CDR1 MRHNA, CDR2 SNTAGT. The CDR3 totals 14 residues.

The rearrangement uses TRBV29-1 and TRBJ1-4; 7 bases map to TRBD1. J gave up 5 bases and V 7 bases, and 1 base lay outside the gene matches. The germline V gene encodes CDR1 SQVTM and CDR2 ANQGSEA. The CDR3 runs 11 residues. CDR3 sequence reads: CSARGNEKLFF. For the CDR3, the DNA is TGCAGCGCCAGGGGGAATGAAAAACTGTTTTTT.

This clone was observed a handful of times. DNA of the CDR3: TGTGCCAGCTCACCACCCGATTTCGGGGTGACTGAAGCTTTCTTT. Protein: CASSPPDFGVTEAFF. J is TRBJ1-1 and V is TRBV18, with no clear D. Trimming pared 0 bases from V and 5 bases from J, leaving 13 bases between. The CDR3 extends over 15 amino acids. Germline CDR1 and CDR2: KGHSH and LQKENI.

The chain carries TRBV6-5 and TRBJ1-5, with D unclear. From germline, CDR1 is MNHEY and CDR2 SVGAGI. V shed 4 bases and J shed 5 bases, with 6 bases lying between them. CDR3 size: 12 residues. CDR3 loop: CASSSVDQPQHF. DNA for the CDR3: TGTGCCAGCAGTTCAGTGGATCAGCCCCAGCATTTT.

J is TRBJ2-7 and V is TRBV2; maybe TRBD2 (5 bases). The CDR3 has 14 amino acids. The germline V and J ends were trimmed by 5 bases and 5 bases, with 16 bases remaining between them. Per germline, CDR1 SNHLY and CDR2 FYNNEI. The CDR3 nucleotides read TGTGCCAGCAGTATCCGCGAGGGATTGAACGAGCAGTACTTC. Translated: CASSIREGLNEQYF.

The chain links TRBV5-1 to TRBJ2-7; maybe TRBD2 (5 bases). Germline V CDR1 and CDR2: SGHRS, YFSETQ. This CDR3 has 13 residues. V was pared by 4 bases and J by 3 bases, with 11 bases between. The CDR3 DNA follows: TGCGCCAGCAGCCAATTAGCGTGCTACGAGCAGTACTTC. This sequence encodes CASSQLACYEQYF.

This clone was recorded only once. DNA of the CDR3: TGCGCCAGCAGCTCCCACATCGATGGCTACACCTTC. As protein: CASSSHIDGYTF. This rearrangement joins TRBV5-1 to TRBJ1-2; no clear D gene. This CDR3 region has 12 residues. CDR1 is SGHRS, CDR2 YFSETQ, per germline. V was cut by 3 bases and J by 6 bases, with 9 bases left in between.